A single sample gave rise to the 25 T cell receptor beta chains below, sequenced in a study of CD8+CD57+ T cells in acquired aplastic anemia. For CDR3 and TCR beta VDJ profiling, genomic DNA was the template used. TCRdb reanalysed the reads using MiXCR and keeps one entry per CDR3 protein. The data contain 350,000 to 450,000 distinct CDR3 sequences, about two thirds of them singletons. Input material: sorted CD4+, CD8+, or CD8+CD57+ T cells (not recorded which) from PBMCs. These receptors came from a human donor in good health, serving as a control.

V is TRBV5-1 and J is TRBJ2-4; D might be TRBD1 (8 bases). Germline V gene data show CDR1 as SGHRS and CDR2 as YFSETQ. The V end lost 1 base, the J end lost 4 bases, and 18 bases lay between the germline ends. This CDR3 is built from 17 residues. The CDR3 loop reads CASSLSGAGDRKNIQYF. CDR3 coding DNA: TGCGCCAGCAGCTTGAGTGGGGCGGGGGACAGGAAAAACATTCAGTACTTC.

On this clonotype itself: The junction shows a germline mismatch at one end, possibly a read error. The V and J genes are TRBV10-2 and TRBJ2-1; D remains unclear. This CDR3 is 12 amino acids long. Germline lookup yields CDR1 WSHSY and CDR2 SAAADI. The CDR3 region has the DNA TGCGCCAGCAGTGAGAAACCGACTGAGCCGTTCTTC. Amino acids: CASSEKPTEPFF.

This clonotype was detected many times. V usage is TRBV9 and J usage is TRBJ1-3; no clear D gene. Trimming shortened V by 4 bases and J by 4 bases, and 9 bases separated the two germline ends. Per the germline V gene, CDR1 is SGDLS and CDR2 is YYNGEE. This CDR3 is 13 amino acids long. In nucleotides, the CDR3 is TGTGCCAGCAGCCCCCCGTCCGGAAACACCATATATTTT. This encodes CASSPPSGNTIYF.

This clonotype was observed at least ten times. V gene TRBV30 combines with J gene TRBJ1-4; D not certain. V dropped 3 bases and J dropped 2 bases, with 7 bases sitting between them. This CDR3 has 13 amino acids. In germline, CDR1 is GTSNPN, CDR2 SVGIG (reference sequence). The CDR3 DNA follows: TGTGCCTGGAGCCAAGGGACTAATGAAAAACTGTTTTTT. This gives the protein CAWSQGTNEKLFF.

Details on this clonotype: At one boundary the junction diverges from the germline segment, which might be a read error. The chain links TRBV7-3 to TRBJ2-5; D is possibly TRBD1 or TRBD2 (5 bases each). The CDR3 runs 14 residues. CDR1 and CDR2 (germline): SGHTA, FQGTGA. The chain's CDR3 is CASSPGERMGTEYF. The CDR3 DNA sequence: TGTGCCAGCAGTCCCGGAGAACGGATGGGGACCGAGTACTTC. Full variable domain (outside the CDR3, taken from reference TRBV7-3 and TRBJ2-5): GAGVSQTPSNKVTEKGKYVELRCDPISGHTALYWYRQSLGQGPEFLIYFQGTGAADDSGLPNDRFFAVRPEGSVSTLKIQRTERGDSAVYLCASSPGERMGTEYFGPGTRLLVL.

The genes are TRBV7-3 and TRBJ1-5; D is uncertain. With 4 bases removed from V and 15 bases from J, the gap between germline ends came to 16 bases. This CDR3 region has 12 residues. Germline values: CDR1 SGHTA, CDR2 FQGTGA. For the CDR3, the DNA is TGTGCCAGCAGCTACAAGCGCGGAACGGCGCATTTT. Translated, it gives CASSYKRGTAHF.

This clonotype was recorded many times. The CDR3 DNA is TGTGCCAGCAGTGAAGGTATGATCTGGGACACTGAAGCTTTCTTT. It encodes CASSEGMIWDTEAFF. The J gene is TRBJ1-1, the V gene TRBV25-1; D not resolved. The CDR3 loop spans 15 amino acids. Germline CDR1 MGHDK, CDR2 SYGVNS. V was cut by 2 bases and J by 3 bases, with 13 bases left in between. Together with reference TRBV25-1 and TRBJ1-1, the CDR3 gives the full variable domain: EADIYQTPRYLVIGTGKKITLECSQTMGHDKMYWYQQDPGMELHLIHYSYGVNSTEKGDLSSESTVSRIRTEHFPLTLESARPSHTSQYLCASSEGMIWDTEAFFGQGTRLTVV.

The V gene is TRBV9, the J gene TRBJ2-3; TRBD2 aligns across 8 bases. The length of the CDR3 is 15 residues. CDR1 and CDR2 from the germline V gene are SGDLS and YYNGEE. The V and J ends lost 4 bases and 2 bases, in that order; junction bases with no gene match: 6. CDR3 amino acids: CASSSHGGDTDTQYF. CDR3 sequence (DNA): TGTGCCAGCAGCTCCCACGGGGGGGACACAGATACGCAGTATTTT.

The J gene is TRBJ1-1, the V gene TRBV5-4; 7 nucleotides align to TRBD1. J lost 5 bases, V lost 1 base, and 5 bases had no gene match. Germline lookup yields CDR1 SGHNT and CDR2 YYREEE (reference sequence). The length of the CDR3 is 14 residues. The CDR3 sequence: CASSLQRGRTEAFF. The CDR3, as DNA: TGTGCCAGCAGCTTGCAGAGGGGGCGGACTGAAGCTTTCTTT.

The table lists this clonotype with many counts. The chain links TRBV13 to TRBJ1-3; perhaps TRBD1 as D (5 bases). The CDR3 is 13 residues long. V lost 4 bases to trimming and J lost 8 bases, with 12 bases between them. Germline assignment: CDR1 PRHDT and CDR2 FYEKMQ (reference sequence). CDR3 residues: CASSSPRGDTIYF. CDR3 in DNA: TGTGCCAGCAGCTCGCCCCGAGGGGACACCATATATTTT.

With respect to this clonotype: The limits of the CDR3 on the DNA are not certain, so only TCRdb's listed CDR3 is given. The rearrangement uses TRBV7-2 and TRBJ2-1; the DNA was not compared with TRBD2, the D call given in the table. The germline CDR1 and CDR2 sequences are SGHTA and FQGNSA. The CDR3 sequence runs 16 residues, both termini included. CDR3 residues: CASSLIRDWQFFGQFF.

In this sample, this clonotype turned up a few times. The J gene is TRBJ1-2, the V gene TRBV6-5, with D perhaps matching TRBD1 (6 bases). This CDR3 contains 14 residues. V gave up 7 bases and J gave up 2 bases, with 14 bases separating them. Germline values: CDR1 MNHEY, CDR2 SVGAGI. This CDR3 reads CASMEPDRNYGYTF. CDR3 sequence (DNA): TGTGCCAGCATGGAGCCCGACAGGAACTATGGCTACACCTTC.

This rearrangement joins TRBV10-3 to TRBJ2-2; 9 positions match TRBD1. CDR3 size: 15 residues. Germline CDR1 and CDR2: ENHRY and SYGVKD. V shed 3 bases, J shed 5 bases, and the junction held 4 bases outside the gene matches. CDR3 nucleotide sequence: TGTGCCATCAGTGACCGGGACAGGGTAACCGGGGAGCTGTTTTTT. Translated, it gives CAISDRDRVTGELFF.

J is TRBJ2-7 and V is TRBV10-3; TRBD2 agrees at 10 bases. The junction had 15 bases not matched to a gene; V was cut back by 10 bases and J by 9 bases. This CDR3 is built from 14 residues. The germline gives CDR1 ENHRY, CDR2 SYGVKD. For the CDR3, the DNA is TGTGCCACTTGTCGGGGACTAGCGCCAGACACGCAGTACTTC. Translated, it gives CATCRGLAPDTQYF.

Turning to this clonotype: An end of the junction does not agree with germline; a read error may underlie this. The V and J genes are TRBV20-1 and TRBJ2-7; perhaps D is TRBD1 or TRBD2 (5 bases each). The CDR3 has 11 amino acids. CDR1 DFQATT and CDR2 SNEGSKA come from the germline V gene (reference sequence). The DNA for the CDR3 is TGCAGTGCTGACGGGACGAAAGCTCAGAACTTC. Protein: CSADGTKAQNF.

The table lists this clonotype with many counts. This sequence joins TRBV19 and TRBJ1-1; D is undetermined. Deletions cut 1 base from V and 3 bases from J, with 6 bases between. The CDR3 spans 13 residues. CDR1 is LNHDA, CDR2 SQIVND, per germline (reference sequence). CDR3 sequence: CASSIVRDTEAFF. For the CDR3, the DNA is TGTGCCAGTAGTATAGTGCGTGACACTGAAGCTTTCTTT. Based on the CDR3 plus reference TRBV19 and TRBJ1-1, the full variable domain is DGGITQSPKYLFRKEGQNVTLSCEQNLNHDAMYWYRQDPGQGLRLIYYSQIVNDFQKGDIAEGYSVSREKKESFPLTVTSAQKNPTAFYLCASSIVRDTEAFFGQGTRLTVV.

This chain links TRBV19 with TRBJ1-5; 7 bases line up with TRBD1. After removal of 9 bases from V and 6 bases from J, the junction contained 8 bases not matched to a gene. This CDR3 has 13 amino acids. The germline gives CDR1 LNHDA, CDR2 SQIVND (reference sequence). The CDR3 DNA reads TGTGCCAGCGGCCGGGACAGCGCTCAGCCCCAGCATTTT. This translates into CASGRDSAQPQHF.

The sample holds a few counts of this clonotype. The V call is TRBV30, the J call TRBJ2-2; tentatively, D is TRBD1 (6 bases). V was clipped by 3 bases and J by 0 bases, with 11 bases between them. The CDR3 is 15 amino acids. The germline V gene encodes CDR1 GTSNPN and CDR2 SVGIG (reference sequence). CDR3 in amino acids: CAWRVAGANTGELFF. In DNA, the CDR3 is TGTGCCTGGAGGGTAGCAGGGGCGAACACCGGGGAGCTGTTTTTT.

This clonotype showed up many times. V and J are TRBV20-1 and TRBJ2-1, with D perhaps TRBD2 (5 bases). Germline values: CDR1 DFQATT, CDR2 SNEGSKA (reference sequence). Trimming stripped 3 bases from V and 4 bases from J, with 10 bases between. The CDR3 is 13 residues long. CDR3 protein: CSARSGGYNEQFF. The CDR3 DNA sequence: TGCAGTGCTAGGTCTGGCGGGTACAATGAGCAGTTCTTC.

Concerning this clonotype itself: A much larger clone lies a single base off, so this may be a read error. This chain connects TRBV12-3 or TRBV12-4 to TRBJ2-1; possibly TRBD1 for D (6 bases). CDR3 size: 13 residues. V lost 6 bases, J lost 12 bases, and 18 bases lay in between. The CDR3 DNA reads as TGTGCCAGCAGCCCTCTCCAGGGGAGTGGGCAGTTCTTC. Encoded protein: CASSPLQGSGQFF.

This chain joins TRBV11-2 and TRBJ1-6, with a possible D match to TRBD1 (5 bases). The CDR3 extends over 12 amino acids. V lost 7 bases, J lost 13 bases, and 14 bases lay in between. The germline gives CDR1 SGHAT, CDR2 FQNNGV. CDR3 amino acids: CASTKGLGPLHF. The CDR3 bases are TGTGCCAGCACCAAGGGGCTGGGGCCCCTCCACTTT. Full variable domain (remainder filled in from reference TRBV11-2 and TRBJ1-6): EAGVAQSPRYKIIEKRQSVAFWCNPISGHATLYWYQQILGQGPKLLIQFQNNGVVDDSQLPKDRFSAERLKGVDSTLKIQPAKLEDSAVYLCASTKGLGPLHFGNGTRLTVT.

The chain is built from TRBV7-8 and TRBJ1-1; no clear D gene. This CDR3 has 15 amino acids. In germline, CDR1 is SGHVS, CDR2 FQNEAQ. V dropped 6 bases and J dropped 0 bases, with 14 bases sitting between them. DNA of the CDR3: TGTGCCAGCAGGGGTAGACGGCTTTTGAACACTGAAGCTTTCTTT. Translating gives CASRGRRLLNTEAFF.

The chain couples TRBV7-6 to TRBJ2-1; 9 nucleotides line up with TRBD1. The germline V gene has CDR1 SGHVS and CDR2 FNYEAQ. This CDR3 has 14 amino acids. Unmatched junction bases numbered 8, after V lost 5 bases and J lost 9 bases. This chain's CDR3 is CASSPGDRGIEQFF. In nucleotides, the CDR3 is TGTGCCAGCAGCCCCGGCGACAGGGGGATTGAGCAGTTCTTC.

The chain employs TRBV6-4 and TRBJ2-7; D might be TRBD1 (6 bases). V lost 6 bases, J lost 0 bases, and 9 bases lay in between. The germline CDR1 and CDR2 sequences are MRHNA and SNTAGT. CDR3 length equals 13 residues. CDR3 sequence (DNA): TGTGCCAGCAGAGCAGGGGACTCCTACGAGCAGTACTTC. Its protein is CASRAGDSYEQYF.

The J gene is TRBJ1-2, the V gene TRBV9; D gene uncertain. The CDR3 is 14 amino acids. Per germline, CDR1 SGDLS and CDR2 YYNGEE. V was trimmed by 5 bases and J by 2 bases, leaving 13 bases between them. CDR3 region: CASSHNGSNYGYTF. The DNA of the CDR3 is TGTGCCAGCAGTCACAATGGTTCGAACTATGGCTACACCTTC. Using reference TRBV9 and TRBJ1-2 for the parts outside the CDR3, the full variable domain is DSGVTQTPKHLITATGQRVTLRCSPRSGDLSVYWYQQSLDQGLQFLIQYYNGEERAKGNILERFSAQQFPDLHSELNLSSLELGDSALYFCASSHNGSNYGYTFGSGTRLTVV.